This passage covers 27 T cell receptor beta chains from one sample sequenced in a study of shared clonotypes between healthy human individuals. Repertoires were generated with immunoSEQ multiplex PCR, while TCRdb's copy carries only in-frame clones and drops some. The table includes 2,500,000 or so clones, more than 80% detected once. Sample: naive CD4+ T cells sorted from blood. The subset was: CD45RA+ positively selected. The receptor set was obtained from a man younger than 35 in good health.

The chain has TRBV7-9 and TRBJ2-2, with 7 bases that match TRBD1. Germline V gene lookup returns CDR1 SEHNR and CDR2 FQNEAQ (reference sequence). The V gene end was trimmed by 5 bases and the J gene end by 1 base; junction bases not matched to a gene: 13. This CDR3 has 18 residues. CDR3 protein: CASSPDWAQGWNTGELFF. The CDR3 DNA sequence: TGTGCCAGCAGCCCCGACTGGGCACAGGGGTGGAACACCGGGGAGCTGTTTTTT.

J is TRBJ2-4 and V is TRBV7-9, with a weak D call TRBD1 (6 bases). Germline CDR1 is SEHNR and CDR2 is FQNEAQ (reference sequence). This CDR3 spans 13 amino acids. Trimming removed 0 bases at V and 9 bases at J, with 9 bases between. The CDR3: CASSLAGTSIQYF. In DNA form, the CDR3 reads TGTGCCAGCAGCTTAGCGGGGACAAGCATTCAGTACTTC.

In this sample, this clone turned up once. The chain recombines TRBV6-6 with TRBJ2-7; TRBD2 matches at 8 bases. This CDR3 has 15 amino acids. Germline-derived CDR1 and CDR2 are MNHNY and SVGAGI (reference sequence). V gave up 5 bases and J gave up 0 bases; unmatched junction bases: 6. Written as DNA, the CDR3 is TGTGCCAGCAGTCTGGGACTAGGGAGCTCCTACGAGCAGTACTTC. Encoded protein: CASSLGLGSSYEQYF.

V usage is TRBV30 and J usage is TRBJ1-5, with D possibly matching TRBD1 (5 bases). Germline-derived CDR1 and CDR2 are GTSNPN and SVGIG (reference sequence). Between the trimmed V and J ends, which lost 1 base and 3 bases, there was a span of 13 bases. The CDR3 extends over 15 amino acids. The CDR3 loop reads CAWSAMDGTNQPQHF. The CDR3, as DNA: TGTGCCTGGAGTGCCATGGATGGGACCAATCAGCCCCAGCATTTT.

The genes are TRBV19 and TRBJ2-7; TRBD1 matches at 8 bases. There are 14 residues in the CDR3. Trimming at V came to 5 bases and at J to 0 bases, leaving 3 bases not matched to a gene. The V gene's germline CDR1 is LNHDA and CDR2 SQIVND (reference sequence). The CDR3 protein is CASSWTGTSYEQYF. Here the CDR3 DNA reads TGTGCCAGTAGTTGGACAGGGACCTCCTACGAGCAGTACTTC.

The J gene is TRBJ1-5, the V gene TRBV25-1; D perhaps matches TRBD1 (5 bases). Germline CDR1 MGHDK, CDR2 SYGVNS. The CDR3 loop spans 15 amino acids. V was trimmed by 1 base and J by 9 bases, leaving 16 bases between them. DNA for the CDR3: TGTGCCAGCAGTGAATCCTGGGGCCAGGGAGGGCCCCAGCATTTT. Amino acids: CASSESWGQGGPQHF.

CDR3 protein: CASSNGVAGISSYEQYF. The CDR3 nucleotides are TGCGCCAGCAGCAATGGAGTAGCGGGAATCAGCTCCTACGAGCAGTACTTC. The genes are TRBV5-1 and TRBJ2-7, with 8 bases lining up with TRBD2. Germline V gives CDR1 SGHRS, CDR2 YFSETQ. After removal of 4 bases from V and 0 bases from J, the junction contained 12 bases not matched to a gene. This CDR3 comprises 17 residues.

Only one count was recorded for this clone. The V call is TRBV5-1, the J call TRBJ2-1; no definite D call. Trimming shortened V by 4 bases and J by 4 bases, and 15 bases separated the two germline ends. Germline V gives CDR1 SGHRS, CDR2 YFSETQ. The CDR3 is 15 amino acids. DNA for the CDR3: TGCGCCAGCAGCCCCGGACCGGAAAAGTACAATGAGCAGTTCTTC. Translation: CASSPGPEKYNEQFF. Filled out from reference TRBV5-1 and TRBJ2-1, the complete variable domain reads KAGVTQTPRYLIKTRGQQVTLSCSPISGHRSVSWYQQTPGQGLQFLFEYFSETQRNKGNFPGRFSGRQFSNSRSEMNVSTLELGDSALYLCASSPGPEKYNEQFFGPGTRLTVL.

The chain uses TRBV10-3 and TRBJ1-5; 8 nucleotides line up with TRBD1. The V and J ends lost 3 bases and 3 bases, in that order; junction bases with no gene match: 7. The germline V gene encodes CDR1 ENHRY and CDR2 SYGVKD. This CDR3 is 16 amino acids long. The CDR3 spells CAISDADRGANQPQHF. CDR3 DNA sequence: TGTGCCATCAGTGATGCCGACAGGGGTGCCAATCAGCCCCAGCATTTT.

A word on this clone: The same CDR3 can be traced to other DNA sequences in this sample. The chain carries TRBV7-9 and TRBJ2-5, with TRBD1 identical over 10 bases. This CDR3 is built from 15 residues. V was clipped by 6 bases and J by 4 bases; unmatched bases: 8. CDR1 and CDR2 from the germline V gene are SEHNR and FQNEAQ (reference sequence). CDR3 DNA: TGTGCCAGCAGTCAAGGACAGGGGGGGCGAGAGACCCAGTACTTC. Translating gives CASSQGQGGRETQYF.

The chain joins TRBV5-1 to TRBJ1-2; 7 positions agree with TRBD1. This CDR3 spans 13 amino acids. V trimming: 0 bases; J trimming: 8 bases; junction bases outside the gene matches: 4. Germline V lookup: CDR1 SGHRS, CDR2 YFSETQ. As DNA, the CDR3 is TGCGCCAGCAGCTTGGACAGGGGAAAGGGCTACACCTTC. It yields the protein CASSLDRGKGYTF. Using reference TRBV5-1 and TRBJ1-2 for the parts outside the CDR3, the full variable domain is KAGVTQTPRYLIKTRGQQVTLSCSPISGHRSVSWYQQTPGQGLQFLFEYFSETQRNKGNFPGRFSGRQFSNSRSEMNVSTLELGDSALYLCASSLDRGKGYTFGSGTRLTVV.

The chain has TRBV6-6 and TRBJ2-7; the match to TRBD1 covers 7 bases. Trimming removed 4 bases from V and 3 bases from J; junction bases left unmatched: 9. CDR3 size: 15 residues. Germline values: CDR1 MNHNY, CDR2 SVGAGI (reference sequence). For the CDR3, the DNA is TGTGCCAGCAGTTCCACAGGGGTCAGCGGCTACGAGCAGTACTTC. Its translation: CASSSTGVSGYEQYF.

The CDR3 reads CASSTAGTGVYEQYF. DNA for the CDR3: TGCGCCAGCAGCACGGCCGGGACAGGCGTCTACGAGCAGTACTTC. The chain combines TRBV5-1 with TRBJ2-7; 8 nucleotides match TRBD1. Germline-derived CDR1 and CDR2 are SGHRS and YFSETQ. V dropped 4 bases and J dropped 3; count of bases not matched to a gene: 9. This CDR3 contains 15 residues.

CDR3 amino acids: CASRDAWGGRASNTGELFF. CDR3 in DNA: TGTGCCAGCAGAGATGCGTGGGGCGGGAGGGCCTCCAACACCGGGGAGCTGTTTTTT. This chain links TRBV7-9 with TRBJ2-2; TRBD2 matches 9 bases. Germline CDR1 is SEHNR and CDR2 is FQNEAQ (reference sequence). V trimming: 6 bases; J trimming: 2 bases; junction bases outside the gene matches: 16. This CDR3 contains 19 residues.

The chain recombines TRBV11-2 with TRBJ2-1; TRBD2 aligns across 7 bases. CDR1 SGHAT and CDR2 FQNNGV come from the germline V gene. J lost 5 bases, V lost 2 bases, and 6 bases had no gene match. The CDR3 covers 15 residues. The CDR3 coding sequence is TGTGCCAGCAGCTTAAGGCCCCGGGGGGACAATGAGCAGTTCTTC. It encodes CASSLRPRGDNEQFF.

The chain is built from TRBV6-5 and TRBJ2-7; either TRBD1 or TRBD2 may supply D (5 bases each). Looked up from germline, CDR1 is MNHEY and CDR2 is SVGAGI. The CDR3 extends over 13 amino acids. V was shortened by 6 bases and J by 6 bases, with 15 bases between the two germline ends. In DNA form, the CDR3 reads TGTGCCAGCAGCCGGGGACCTACGAGCGAGCAGTACTTC. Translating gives CASSRGPTSEQYF.

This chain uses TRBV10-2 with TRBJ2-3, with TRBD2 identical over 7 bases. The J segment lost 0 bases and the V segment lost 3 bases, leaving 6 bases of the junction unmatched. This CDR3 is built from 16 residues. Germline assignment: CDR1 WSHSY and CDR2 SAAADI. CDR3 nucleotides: TGCGCCAGCAGTGATTGGTTTAGCGGGAGCACAGATACGCAGTATTTT. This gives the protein CASSDWFSGSTDTQYF.

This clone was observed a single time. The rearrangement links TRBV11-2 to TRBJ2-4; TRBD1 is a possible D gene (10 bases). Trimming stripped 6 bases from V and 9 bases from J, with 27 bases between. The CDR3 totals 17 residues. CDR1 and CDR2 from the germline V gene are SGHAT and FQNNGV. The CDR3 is CASRAGQGREGSGIQYF. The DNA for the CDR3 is TGTGCCAGCAGAGCGGGACAGGGGCGGGAGGGGTCTGGCATTCAGTACTTC.

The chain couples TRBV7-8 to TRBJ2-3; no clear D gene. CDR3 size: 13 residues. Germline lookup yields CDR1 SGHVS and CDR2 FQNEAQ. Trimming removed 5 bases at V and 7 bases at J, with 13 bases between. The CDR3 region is CASSEGGEYTQYF. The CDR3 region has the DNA TGTGCCAGCAGCGAAGGCGGAGAATATACGCAGTATTTT. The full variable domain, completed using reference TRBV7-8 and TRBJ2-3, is GAGVSQSPRYKVAKRGQDVALRCDPISGHVSLFWYQQALGQGPEFLTYFQNEAQLDKSGLPSDRFFAERPEGSVSTLKIQRTQQEDSAVYLCASSEGGEYTQYFGPGTRLTVL.

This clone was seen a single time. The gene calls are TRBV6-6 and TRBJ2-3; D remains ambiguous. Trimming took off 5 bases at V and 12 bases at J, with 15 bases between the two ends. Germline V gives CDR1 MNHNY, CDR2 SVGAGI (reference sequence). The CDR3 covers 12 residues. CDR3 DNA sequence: TGTGCCAGCAGTGCCCAGGCTGGTAGCCAGTATTTT. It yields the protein CASSAQAGSQYF.

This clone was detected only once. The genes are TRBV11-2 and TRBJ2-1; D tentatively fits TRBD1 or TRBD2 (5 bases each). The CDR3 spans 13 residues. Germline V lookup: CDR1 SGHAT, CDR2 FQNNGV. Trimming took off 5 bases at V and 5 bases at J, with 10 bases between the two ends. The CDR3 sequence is CASSAQGHNEQFF. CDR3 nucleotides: TGTGCCAGCAGCGCTCAGGGACACAATGAGCAGTTCTTC.

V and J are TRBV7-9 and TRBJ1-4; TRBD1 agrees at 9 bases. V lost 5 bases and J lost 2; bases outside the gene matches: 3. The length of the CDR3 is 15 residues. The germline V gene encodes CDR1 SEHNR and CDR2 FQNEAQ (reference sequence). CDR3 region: CASSGTGYTNEKLFF. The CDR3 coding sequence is TGTGCCAGCAGCGGGACAGGGTATACTAATGAAAAACTGTTTTTT. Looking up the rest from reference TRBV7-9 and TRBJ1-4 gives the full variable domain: DTGVSQNPRHKITKRGQNVTFRCDPISEHNRLYWYRQTLGQGPEFLTYFQNEAQLEKSRLLSDRFSAERPKGSFSTLEIQRTEQGDSAMYLCASSGTGYTNEKLFFGSGTQLSVL.

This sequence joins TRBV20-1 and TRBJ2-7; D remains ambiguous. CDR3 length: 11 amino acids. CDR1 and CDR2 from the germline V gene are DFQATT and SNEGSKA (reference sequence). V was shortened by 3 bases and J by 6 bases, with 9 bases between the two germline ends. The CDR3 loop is CSASHLTEQYF. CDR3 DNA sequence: TGCAGTGCTAGTCACCTCACCGAGCAGTACTTC.

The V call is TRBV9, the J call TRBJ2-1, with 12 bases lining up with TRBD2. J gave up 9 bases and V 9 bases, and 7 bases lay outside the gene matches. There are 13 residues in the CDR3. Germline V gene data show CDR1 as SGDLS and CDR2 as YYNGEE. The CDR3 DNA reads TGTGCCACCAGACTAGCGGGAGCACCTGAGCAGTTCTTC. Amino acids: CATRLAGAPEQFF.

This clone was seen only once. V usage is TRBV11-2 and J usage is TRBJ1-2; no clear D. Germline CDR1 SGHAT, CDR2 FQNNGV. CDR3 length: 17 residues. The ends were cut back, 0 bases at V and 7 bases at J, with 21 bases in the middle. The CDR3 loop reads CASSLDRPNSRGSGYTF. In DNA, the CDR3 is TGTGCCAGCAGCTTAGATCGGCCGAATAGCCGTGGGTCTGGCTACACCTTC.

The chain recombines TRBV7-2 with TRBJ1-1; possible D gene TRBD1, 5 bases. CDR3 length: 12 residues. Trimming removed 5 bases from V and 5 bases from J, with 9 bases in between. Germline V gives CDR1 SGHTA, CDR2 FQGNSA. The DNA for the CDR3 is TGTGCCAGCAGCCGGGGGGTAACTGAAGCTTTCTTT. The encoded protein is CASSRGVTEAFF. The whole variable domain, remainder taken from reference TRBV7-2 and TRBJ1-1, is GAGVSQSPSNKVTEKGKDVELRCDPISGHTALYWYRQSLGQGLEFLIYFQGNSAPDKSGLPSDRFSAERTGGSVSTLTIQRTQQEDSAVYLCASSRGVTEAFFGQGTRLTVV.

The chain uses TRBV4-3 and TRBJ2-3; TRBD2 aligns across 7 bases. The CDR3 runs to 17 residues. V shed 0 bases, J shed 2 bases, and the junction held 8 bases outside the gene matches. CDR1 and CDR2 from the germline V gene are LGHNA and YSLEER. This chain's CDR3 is CASSQDSGLGTTDTQYF. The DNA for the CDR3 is TGCGCCAGCAGCCAAGATTCAGGACTAGGGACCACAGATACGCAGTATTTT.